This T cell receptor beta chain was retrieved from a study of radiotherapy plus CTLA-4 blockade in lung cancer. About the research overall: Disease control was seen in 25% to 40% of patients, objective responses in roughly 17%.

This CDR3 is 12 amino acids long. Germline V CDR1 and CDR2: PRHDT, FYEKMQ (reference sequence). TCRdb's copy holds only in-frame clones and misses some; the assay was immunoSEQ multiplex PCR. The data contain 80,000 to 100,000 clones, approximately 72% of them seen just once; the ten biggest clones take up about 3%. This clonotype was obtained from a human donor with non-small cell lung cancer who had a partial response to radiotherapy plus ipilimumab. Some clones in this sample may be carry-over from other donors' samples. The source was peripheral blood, collected from a patient treated with radiotherapy plus ipilimumab. This chain uses TRBV13 with TRBJ2-5; no clear D. The J call may not be correct, given that the DNA end is closer to TRBJ2-7. The CDR3 nucleotides read TGTGCCAGCAGCCCCAATCCCTACGAGCAGTACTTC. This translates into CASSPNPYEQYF.